This is a list of T cell receptor beta chains from one sample in a study of blood T cell repertoires in COVID-19. Some clones are missing from TCRdb's copy, which holds only in-frame ones; the method was immunoSEQ multiplex PCR. The data show approximately 86,000 clones, 75% to 85% seen once. Source material: peripheral blood. Every receptor here comes from a woman between 65 and 79 years old with acute or convalescent COVID-19. Each CDR3 is given with its conserved first and last residue. Fields, in order: J gene, clone size, V gene, D gene, CDR3 DNA, CDR3 protein. D genes are given only for firm matches. A row's size may be missing; if present it is once, few, many or a size class.

TRBJ2-6 | once | TRBV5-1 | - | TGCGCCAGCAGCTCTACAGGGATTCGGACTGGGGCCAACGTCCTGACTTTC | CASSSTGIRTGANVLTF
TRBJ2-3 | - | TRBV7-2 | TRBD1 | TGTGCCAGCAGCTTAGTTGTTGGACAGGGGGCTAATACGCAGTATTTT | CASSLVVGQGANTQYF
TRBJ2-1 | once | TRBV19 | TRBD2 | TGTGCCAGTAGTATAGATCCCGGGGGGTTCAGTGAGCAGTTCTTC | CASSIDPGGFSEQFF
TRBJ2-7 | - | TRBV7-2 | - | TGTGCCAGCAGCTTAGGGGCGGGCTCCTACGAGCAGTACTTC | CASSLGAGSYEQYF
TRBJ1-3 | - | TRBV9 | - | TGTGCCAGCAGCGCCCGGGACACCAGCTCTGGAAACACCATATATTTT | CASSARDTSSGNTIYF
TRBJ1-3 | once | TRBV9 | - | TGTGCCAGCAGCCTCGGACAGCCTGGAAACACCATATATTTT | CASSLGQPGNTIYF
TRBJ2-1 | - | TRBV7-3 | - | TGTGCCAGCTCGAACCAGGACAATGAGCAGTTCTTC | CASSNQDNEQFF
TRBJ1-2 | - | TRBV3-1/TRBV3-2 | TRBD1 | TGTGCCAGCAGGCGGACAGGGGACTATGGCTACACCTTC | CASRRTGDYGYTF
TRBJ1-6 | - | TRBV7-9 | - | TGTGCCAGCAGCTTTGATAGGGGCAATTATAATTCACCCCTCCACTTT | CASSFDRGNYNSPLHF
TRBJ1-3 | - | TRBV5-4 | - | TGTGCCAGCAGCTTCAAAGGACCCACAGGATCCTCTGGAAACACCATATATTTT | CASSFKGPTGSSGNTIYF
TRBJ2-6 | - | TRBV19 | TRBD2 | TGTGCCAGTAGTACGGGAGGTGTCGGGGCCAACGTCCTGACTTTC | CASSTGGVGANVLTF
TRBJ2-7 | - | TRBV7-2 | TRBD2 | TGTGCCAGCAGCTTAGAGGGGACTAGCGGGGTATACGAGCAGTACTTC | CASSLEGTSGVYEQYF
TRBJ1-3 | - | TRBV5-1 | TRBD1 | TGCGCCAGCAGCCCGCGGACAGGGGCTGGAAACACCATATATTTT | CASSPRTGAGNTIYF
TRBJ2-6 | - | TRBV10-3 | - | TGTGCCATCAGTGAGAGGACAGCGGTGACGGCCAACGTCCTGACTTTC | CAISERTAVTANVLTF
TRBJ1-1 | - | TRBV3-1/TRBV3-2 | TRBD1 | TGTGCCAGCAGCCAAGGTTTTTCAGGGGGTGAAGCTTTCTTT | CASSQGFSGGEAFF
TRBJ2-7 | - | TRBV20-1 | - | TGCAGTGCTAGTTCAGGGAACTCCTACGAGCAGTACTTC | CSASSGNSYEQYF
TRBJ2-7 | once | TRBV7-8 | TRBD2 | TGTGCCAGCAGCCCCCGCCTTAGCGGGGGGGTAACCTACGAGCAGTACTTC | CASSPRLSGGVTYEQYF
TRBJ1-6 | - | TRBV7-2 | TRBD1 | TGTGCCAGCAGCTTATTGCCAGGGGGCGGTTCACCCCTCCACTTT | CASSLLPGGGSPLHF
TRBJ2-5 | - | TRBV5-1 | - | TGCGCCAGCACCTCGGAAGAGACCCAGTACTTC | CASTSEETQYF
TRBJ2-3 | - | TRBV5-1 | TRBD2 | TGCGCCAGCAGCGTCTCTCGGGGGGGCGATACGCAGTATTTT | CASSVSRGGDTQYF
TRBJ2-2 | - | TRBV12-3/TRBV12-4 | TRBD2 | TGTGCATTTAGCGGGGGGGCCGTCGGGGAGCTGTTTTTT | CAFSGGAVGELFF
TRBJ2-3 | once | TRBV7-3 | TRBD1 | TGTGCCAGCAGCCGGGACAGGGGCAACACAGATACGCAGTATTTT | CASSRDRGNTDTQYF
TRBJ1-2 | - | TRBV30 | TRBD1 | TGTGCCTGGAGTGTTGGACAGGGCGTCTATGGCTACACCTTC | CAWSVGQGVYGYTF
TRBJ2-2 | - | TRBV7-2 | - | TGTGCCAGCAGGGACTGGAACACCGGGGAGCTGTTTTTT | CASRDWNTGELFF
TRBJ2-2 | - | TRBV11-2 | TRBD2 | TGTGCCAGCAGCCTCTGGACTAGCGGGAACACCGGGGAGCTGTTTTTT | CASSLWTSGNTGELFF
TRBJ1-4 | - | TRBV27 | - | TGTGCCAGCAGTCCTGCCTCGGGGATCGGCAAAAAACTGTTTTTT | CASSPASGIGKKLFF
TRBJ1-2 | once | TRBV5-6 | - | TGTGCCAGCAGTCACCAGCGACCCACTAACTATGGCTACACCTTC | CASSHQRPTNYGYTF
TRBJ2-7 | - | TRBV18 | TRBD1 | TGTGCCAGCTCTACCGACAGGGTAGGCGAGCAGTACTTC | CASSTDRVGEQYF
TRBJ2-7 | - | TRBV5-4 | - | TGTGCCAGCAGCTACCCCGGGAGCAGGGAGCAGTACTTC | CASSYPGSREQYF
TRBJ1-2 | - | TRBV5-1 | - | TGCGCCAGCTTAAATTTTGGGTGGGGGGACTCGGCTCCCTATGGCTACACCTTC | CASLNFGWGDSAPYGYTF
TRBJ2-7 | many | TRBV2 | TRBD1 | TGTGCCAGCTCCAGGACAGGGGGGAGCTCCTACGAGCAGTACTTC | CASSRTGGSSYEQYF
TRBJ2-7 | - | TRBV5-1 | TRBD2 | TGCGCCAGCAGCTTGTATCGACTAGCGGAATCCTCCTACGAGCAGTACTTC | CASSLYRLAESSYEQYF
TRBJ2-7 | - | TRBV6-5 | - | TGTGCCAGCAGGGAGGGTATTCTATGGACCGAGCAGTACTTC | CASREGILWTEQYF
TRBJ2-7 | - | TRBV7-2 | TRBD2 | TGTGCCAGCAGCATCACCGGGACTAGCTATGCCGAGCAGTACTTC | CASSITGTSYAEQYF
TRBJ2-1 | - | TRBV5-1 | TRBD2 | TGCGCCAGCAGCCCACTAGCGGGAGCAGAGGAGCAGTTCTTC | CASSPLAGAEEQFF
TRBJ1-1 | many | TRBV19 | - | TGTGCCAGTAGTGGCAACAGGGTAATCGGCACTGAAGCTTTCTTT | CASSGNRVIGTEAFF
TRBJ2-3 | - | TRBV18 | TRBD1 | TGTGCCAGCTCACCCTCTACAGGGGGCCAAACTAGCACAGATACGCAGTATTTT | CASSPSTGGQTSTDTQYF
TRBJ1-2 | - | TRBV19 | TRBD1 | TGTGCCAGTAGTCTCCGGGACAGGGACGGCTACACCTTC | CASSLRDRDGYTF
TRBJ2-5 | - | TRBV12-5 | TRBD1 | TGTGCTAGCAGGGGGCTAAGTGAGACCCAGTACTTC | CASRGLSETQYF
TRBJ1-5 | once | TRBV5-4 | TRBD1 | TGTGCCAGCAGCCATCAGGGGGGCAATCAGCCCCAGCATTTT | CASSHQGGNQPQHF